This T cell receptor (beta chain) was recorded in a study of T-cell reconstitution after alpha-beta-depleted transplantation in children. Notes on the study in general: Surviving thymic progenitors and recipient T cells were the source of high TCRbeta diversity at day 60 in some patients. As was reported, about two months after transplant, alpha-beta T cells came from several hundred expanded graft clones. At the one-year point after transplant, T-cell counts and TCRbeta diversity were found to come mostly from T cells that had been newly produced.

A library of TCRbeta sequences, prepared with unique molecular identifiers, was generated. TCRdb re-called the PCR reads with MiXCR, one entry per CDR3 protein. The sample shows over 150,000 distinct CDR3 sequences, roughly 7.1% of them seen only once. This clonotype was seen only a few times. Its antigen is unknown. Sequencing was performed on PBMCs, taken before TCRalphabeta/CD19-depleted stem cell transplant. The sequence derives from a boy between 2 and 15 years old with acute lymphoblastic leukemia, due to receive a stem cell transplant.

CDR3: CASSQTSILGGELFF. CDR3 bases: TGTGCCAGCAGCCAAACGTCCATCTTGGGCGGGGAGCTGTTTTTT. This chain connects TRBV3-1 to TRBJ2-2; D not resolved. Germline values: CDR1 LGHDT, CDR2 YNNKEL (reference sequence). The CDR3 contains 15 residues. Trimming left V 2 bases short and J 7 bases short, with 14 bases between. The full variable domain, in which reference TRBV3-1 and TRBJ2-2 provide the parts outside the CDR3, is DTAVSQTPKYLVTQMGNDKSIKCEQNLGHDTMYWYKQDSKKFLKIMFSYNNKELIINETVPNRFSPKSPDKAHLNLHINSLELGDSAVYFCASSQTSILGGELFFGEGSRLTVL.